This record covers a single T cell receptor (beta chain). This sample was included in a study of shared clonotypes between healthy human individuals. The CDR3 has 17 residues. CDR1 and CDR2 from the germline V gene are SGHRS and YFSETQ. Deletions cut 0 bases from V and 0 bases from J, with 12 bases between. Clones were sequenced by immunoSEQ multiplex PCR, and TCRdb holds only the in-frame ones, with some missing. Among 2 million to 2.5 million clones, just under 95% were seen once, and the ten largest hold around 0.38%. The source material was naive CD4+ T cells from PBMCs. Subset in this sample: CD45RA+ positively selected. The TCR was taken from a man between 18 and 35 years old in good health. Some clones in this sample may be carry-over from other donors' samples. The gene calls are TRBV5-1 and TRBJ1-4, with D perhaps matching TRBD1 (6 bases). The chain's CDR3 is CASSLAGVRATNEKLFF. The CDR3 region has the DNA TGCGCCAGCAGCTTGGCAGGGGTTAGAGCAACTAATGAAAAACTGTTTTTT.